This T cell receptor beta chain was observed in a study of blood T cell repertoires in COVID-19. Overall study context: Acute-phase and convalescent COVID-19 samples originated in the United States, Italy and Spain. The analysed material was cDNA or gDNA that came from T cells, B-cell-depleted T cells, or PBMCs.

Original methodology: Reference gene primer amplification gave nucleated cell count estimates. The assay was immunoSEQ multiplex PCR, and TCRdb's table has in-frame clones only and misses some. The V and J calls and clone size are taken from that table; D and trimming were inferred from the DNA. Among about 200,000 clones listed, more than 75% were seen once. Germline V gives CDR1 MNHNY, CDR2 SVGAGI (reference sequence). V dropped 6 bases and J dropped 9; count of bases not matched to a gene: 11. This CDR3 has 15 residues. Sequences were obtained from peripheral blood. This TCR was recovered from a man aged 35-49 years with active or convalescent COVID-19. This chain links TRBV6-6 with TRBJ2-1, with 10 bases that match TRBD2. The DNA for the CDR3 is TGTGCCAGCAGCCGATCTCGGACTAGCGGCGTTGAGCAGTTCTTC. Protein: CASSRSRTSGVEQFF.